These 10 T cell receptor beta chains were all obtained from the same sample, sequenced in a study of resident and recirculating memory T cells in vitiligo. Clones were read by immunoSEQ multiplex PCR, and TCRdb kept only the in-frame ones, dropping some. In the table there are around 40,000 clones, about 90% of which are singletons. The material sequenced was blood. These receptors originate from a male donor with vitiligo.

Written as DNA, the CDR3 is TGTGCCAGCAGCTTGGCCAGGTACAGGCAGTTCTTC. Translating gives CASSLARYRQFF. The chain links TRBV5-6 to TRBJ2-1; D is unclear. V lost 0 bases and J 12 bases, leaving 10 bases between the germline ends. Germline CDR1 SGHDT, CDR2 YYEEEE. The CDR3 consists of 12 residues.

The rearrangement links TRBV27 to TRBJ1-2; no reliable D call. The CDR3 sequence is 13 residues long. In germline, CDR1 is MNHEY, CDR2 SMNVEV (reference sequence). V lost 2 bases, J lost 4 bases, and 8 bases lay in between. For the CDR3, the DNA is TGTGCCAGCAGTTTAGGTCCTAGCTATGGCTACACCTTC. It codes for CASSLGPSYGYTF.

The genes are TRBV27 and TRBJ1-5, with D hard to call. Germline-derived CDR1 and CDR2 are MNHEY and SMNVEV (reference sequence). The CDR3 covers 13 residues. Trimming left V 6 bases short and J 2 bases short, with 8 bases between. In nucleotides, the CDR3 is TGTGCCAGCAGCTTTCGTGGCAATCAGCCCCAGCATTTT. Translated: CASSFRGNQPQHF.

V gene TRBV7-3 combines with J gene TRBJ1-2; D unresolved. The CDR3 runs to 17 residues. V was pared by 8 bases and J by 4 bases, with 26 bases between. Germline CDR1 and CDR2: SGHTA and FQGTGA. CDR3 protein: CASYRQPKKTDFYGYTF. The CDR3, as DNA: TGTGCCAGCTATCGGCAACCAAAAAAAACCGACTTCTATGGCTACACCTTC.

The chain links TRBV21-1 to TRBJ2-6; the table calls TRBD1, which could not be checked here. TRBV21-1 is classified as a pseudogene. The length of the CDR3 is 18 residues. The CDR3 region is CASSSQDSSTSGANVLTF. In DNA, the CDR3 is TGTGCCAGCAGCAGTCAGGACAGTTCAACCTCTGGGGCCAACGTCCTGACTTTC.

The count of this clone is one. V is TRBV13 and J is TRBJ2-3; D is unclear. The CDR3 is 14 residues long. V gave up 1 base and J gave up 5 bases, with 10 bases separating them. Germline CDR1 is PRHDT and CDR2 is FYEKMQ (reference sequence). CDR3 residues: CASSLEVREDTQYF. The CDR3 DNA reads as TGTGCCAGCAGCTTAGAAGTTAGAGAAGATACGCAGTATTTT.

This clone was picked up one time. The chain has TRBV19 and TRBJ1-1; TRBD1 is a possible D gene (6 bases). The ends were cut back, 1 base at V and 11 bases at J, with 14 bases in the middle. The CDR3 contains 13 residues. Germline CDR1 and CDR2: LNHDA and SQIVND (reference sequence). Here the CDR3 reads CASSIVGGRDAFF. CDR3 nucleotides: TGTGCCAGTAGTATAGTCGGGGGGCGCGATGCTTTCTTT.

J is TRBJ1-6 and V is TRBV5-1; TRBD1 aligns across 11 bases. The CDR3 is 17 residues long. Per germline, CDR1 SGHRS and CDR2 YFSETQ. The V and J ends lost 3 bases and 1 base, in that order; junction bases with no gene match: 3. The CDR3 bases are TGCGCCAGCAGCTCCGGGACAGGGGGGTCCTATAATTCACCCCTCCACTTT. This gives the protein CASSSGTGGSYNSPLHF.

J is TRBJ1-1 and V is TRBV19, with D tentatively TRBD1 (6 bases). The CDR3 totals 13 residues. CDR1 and CDR2 (germline): LNHDA, SQIVND (reference sequence). V shed 6 bases and J shed 0 bases, with 8 bases lying between them. The CDR3 DNA sequence: TGTGCCAGTAGGAACAGGGTGAACACTGAAGCTTTCTTT. Its protein is CASRNRVNTEAFF.

The rearrangement joins TRBV7-2 to TRBJ2-5; TRBD2 might be the D (6 bases). The CDR3 is made up of 15 amino acids. Trimming removed 4 bases from V and 0 bases from J, with 12 bases in between. In germline, CDR1 is SGHTA, CDR2 FQGNSA. As DNA, the CDR3 is TGTGCCAGCAGCTCCACGGGACTTTACCAAGAGACCCAGTACTTC. Its translation: CASSSTGLYQETQYF.